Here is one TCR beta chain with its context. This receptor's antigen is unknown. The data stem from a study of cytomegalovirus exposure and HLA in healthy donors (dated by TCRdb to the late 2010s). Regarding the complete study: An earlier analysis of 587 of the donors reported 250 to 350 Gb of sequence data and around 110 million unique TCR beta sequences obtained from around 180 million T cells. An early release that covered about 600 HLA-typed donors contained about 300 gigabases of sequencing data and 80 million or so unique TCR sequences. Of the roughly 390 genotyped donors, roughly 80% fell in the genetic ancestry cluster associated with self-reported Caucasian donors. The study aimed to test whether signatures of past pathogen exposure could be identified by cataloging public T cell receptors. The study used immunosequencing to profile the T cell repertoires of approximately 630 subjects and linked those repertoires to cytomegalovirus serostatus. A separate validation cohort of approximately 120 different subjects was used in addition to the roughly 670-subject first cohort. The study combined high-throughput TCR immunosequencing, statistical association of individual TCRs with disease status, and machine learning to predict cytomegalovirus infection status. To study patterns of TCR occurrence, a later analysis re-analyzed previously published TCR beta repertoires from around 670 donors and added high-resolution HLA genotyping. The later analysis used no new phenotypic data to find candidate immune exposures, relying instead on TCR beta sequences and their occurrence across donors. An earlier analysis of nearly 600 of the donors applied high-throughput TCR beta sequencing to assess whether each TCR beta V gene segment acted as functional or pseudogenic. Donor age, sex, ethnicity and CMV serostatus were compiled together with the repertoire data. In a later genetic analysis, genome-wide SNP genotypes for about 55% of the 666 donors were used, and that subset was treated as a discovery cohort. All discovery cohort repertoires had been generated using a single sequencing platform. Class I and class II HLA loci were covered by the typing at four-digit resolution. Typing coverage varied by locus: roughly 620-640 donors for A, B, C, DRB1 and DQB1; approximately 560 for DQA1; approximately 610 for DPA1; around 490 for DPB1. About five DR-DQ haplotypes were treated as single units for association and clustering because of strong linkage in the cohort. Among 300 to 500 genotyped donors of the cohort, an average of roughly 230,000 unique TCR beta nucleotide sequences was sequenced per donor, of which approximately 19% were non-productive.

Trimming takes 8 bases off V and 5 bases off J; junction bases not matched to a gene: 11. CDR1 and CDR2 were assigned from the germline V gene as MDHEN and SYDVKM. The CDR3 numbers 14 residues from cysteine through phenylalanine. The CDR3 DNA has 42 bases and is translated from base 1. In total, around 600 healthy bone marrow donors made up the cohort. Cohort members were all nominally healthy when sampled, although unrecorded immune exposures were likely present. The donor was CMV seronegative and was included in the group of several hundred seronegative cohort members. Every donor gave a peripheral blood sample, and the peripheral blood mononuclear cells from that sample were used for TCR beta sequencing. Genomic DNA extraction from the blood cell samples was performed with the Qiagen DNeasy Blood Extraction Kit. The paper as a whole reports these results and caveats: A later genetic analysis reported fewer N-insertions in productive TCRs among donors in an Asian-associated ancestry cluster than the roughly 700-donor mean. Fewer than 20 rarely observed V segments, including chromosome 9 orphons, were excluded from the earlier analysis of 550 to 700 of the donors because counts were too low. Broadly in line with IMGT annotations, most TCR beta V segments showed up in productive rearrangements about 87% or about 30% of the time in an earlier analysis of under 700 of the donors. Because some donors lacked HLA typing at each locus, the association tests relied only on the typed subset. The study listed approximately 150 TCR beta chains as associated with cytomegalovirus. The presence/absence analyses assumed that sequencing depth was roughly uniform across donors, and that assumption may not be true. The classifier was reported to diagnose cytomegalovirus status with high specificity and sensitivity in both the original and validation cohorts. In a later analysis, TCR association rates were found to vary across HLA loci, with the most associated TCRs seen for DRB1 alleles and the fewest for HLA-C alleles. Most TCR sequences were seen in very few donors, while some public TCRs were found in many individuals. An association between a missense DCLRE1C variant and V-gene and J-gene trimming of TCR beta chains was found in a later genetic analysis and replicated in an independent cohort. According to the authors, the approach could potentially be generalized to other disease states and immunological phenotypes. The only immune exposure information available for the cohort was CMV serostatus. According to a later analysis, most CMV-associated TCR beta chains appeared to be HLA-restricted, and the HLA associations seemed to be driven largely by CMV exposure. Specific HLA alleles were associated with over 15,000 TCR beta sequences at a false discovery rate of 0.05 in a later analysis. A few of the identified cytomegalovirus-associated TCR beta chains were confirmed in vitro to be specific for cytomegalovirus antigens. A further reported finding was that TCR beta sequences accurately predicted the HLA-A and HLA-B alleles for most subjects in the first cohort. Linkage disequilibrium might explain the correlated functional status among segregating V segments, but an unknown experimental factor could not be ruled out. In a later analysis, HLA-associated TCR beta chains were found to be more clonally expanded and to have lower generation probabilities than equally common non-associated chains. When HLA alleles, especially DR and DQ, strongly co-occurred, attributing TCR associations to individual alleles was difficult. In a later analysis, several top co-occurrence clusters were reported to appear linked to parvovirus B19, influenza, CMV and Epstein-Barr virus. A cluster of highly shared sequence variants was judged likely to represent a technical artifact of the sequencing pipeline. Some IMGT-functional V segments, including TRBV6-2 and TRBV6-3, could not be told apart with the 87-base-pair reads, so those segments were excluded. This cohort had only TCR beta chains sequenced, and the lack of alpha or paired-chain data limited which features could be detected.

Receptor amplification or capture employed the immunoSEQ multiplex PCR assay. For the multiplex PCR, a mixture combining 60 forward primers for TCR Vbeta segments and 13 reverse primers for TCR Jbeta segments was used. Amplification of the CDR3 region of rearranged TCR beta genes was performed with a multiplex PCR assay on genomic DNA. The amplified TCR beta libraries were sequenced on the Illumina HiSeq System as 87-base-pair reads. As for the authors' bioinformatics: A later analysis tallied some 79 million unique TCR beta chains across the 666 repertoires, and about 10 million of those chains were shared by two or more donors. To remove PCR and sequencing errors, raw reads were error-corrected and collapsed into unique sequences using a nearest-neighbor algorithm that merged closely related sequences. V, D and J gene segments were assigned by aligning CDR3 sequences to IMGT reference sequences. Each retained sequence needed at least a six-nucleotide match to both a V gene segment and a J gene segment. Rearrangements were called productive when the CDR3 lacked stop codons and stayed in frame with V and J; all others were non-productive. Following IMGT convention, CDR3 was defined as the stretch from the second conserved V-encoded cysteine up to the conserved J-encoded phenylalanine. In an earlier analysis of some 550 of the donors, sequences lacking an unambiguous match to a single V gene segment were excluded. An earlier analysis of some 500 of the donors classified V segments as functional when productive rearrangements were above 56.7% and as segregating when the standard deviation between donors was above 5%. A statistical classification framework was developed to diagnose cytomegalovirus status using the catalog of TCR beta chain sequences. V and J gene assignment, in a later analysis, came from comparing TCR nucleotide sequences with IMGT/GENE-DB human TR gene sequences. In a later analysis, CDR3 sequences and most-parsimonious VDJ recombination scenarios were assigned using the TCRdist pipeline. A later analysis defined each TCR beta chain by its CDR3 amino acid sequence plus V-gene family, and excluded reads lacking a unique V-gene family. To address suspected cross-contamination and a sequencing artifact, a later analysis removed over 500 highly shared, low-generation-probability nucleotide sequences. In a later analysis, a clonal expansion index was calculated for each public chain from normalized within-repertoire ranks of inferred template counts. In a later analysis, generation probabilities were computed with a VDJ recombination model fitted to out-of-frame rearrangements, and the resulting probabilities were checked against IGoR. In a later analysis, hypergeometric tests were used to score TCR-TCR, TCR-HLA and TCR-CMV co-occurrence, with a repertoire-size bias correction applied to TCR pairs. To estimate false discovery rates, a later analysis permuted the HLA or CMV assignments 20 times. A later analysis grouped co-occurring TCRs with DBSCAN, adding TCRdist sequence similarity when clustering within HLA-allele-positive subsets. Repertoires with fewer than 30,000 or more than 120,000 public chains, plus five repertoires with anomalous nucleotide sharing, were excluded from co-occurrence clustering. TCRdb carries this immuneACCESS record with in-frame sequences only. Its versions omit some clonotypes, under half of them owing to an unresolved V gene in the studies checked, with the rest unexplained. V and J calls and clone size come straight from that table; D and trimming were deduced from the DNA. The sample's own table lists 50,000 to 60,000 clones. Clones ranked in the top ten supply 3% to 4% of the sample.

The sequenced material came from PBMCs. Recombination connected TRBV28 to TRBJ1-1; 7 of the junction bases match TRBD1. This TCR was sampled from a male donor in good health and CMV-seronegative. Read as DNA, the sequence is TGTGCCAGCGGGCAGGGGCCCAGGGGGACTGAAGCTTTCTTT. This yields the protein CASGQGPRGTEAFF.